The T cell receptor beta chain described here comes from a study of T cell responses to AZD1222 COVID-19 vaccine. Study-level results: Donor demographics were predominantly white British with a female majority; clonal diversity may be underestimated. Increased Spike-specific TCR breadth and depth were observed after two AZD1222 doses. All repertoire sampling was performed exclusively after the peak T cell response.

Generated by immunoSEQ multiplex PCR, the TCRdb table keeps only in-frame clones and is missing some. The table shows about 78,000 clones, with about nine tenths occurring only once. Comment on this clone: Its target is not known.

Losses at the gene ends were 7 bases for V and 4 bases for J; bases not matched to a gene: 8. The CDR3 is 16 residues long. Germline lookup yields CDR1 SNHLY and CDR2 FYNNEI. The sequencing here drew on peripheral blood, taken 28 days after the second AZD1222 dose. The chain employs TRBV2 and TRBJ2-5; 14 bases fit TRBD2. This TCR was sampled from an adult who received the AZD1222 COVID-19 vaccine. CDR3 region: CASTPGLAGEGETQYF. The DNA for the CDR3 is TGTGCCAGCACCCCGGGACTAGCGGGGGAAGGAGAGACCCAGTACTTC.